Reported below is one T cell receptor beta chain. This record belongs to a study of blood T cell repertoires in COVID-19. The overall study: Researchers got acute and convalescent COVID-19 samples from the United States, Italy and Spain. In each case, the material was cDNA or gDNA derived from T cells, B-cell-depleted T cells, or PBMCs.

In the authors' workflow: Researchers report that nucleated cell counts were estimated from reference gene primer amplification. The method was immunoSEQ multiplex PCR; TCRdb's version includes in-frame clones alone and lacks a portion of them. D and trimming were read from the DNA, whereas the V and J calls and clone size are those reported in that table. The sample shows approximately 100,000 clones, about 90% of them seen only once. The junction had 4 bases not matched to a gene; V was cut back by 5 bases and J by 0 bases. The germline V gene encodes CDR1 LNHDA and CDR2 SQIVND (reference sequence). The CDR3 has 16 amino acids. Followed longitudinally, the Seattle patients had been enrolled during active infection.

The source material was peripheral blood. This clonotype was obtained from a human donor with COVID-19, enrolled during active disease. The donor label of this sample is uncertain. This chain links TRBV19 with TRBJ2-6; the match to TRBD1 covers 7 bases. The CDR3 loop is CASSSPGGSGANVLTF. CDR3 DNA sequence: TGTGCCAGTAGTTCCCCAGGGGGCTCTGGGGCCAACGTCCTGACTTTC.